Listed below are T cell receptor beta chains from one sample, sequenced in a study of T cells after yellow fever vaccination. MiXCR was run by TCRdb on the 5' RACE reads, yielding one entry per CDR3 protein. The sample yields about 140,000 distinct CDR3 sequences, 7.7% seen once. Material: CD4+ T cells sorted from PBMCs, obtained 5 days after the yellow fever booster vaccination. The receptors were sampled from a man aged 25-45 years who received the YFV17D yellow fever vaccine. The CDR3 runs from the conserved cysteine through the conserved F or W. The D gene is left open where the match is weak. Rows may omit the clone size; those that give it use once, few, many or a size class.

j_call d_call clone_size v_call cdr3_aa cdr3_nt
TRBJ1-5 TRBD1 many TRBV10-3 CAISEFDRENQPQHF TGTGCCATCAGTGAATTCGACAGGGAGAATCAGCCCCAGCATTTT
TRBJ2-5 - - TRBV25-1 CASRAPRAQETQYF TGTGCCAGCAGGGCACCCCGGGCGCAAGAGACCCAGTACTTC
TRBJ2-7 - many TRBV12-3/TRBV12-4 CASSTGTEQYF TGTGCCAGCAGTACAGGGACCGAGCAGTACTTC
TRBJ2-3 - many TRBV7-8 CASSSTRDTQYF TGTGCCAGCAGTTCAACTCGGGATACGCAGTATTTT
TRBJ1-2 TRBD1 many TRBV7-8 CASSLGQDSGGYTF TGTGCCAGCAGCTTGGGACAGGACTCGGGCGGCTACACCTTC
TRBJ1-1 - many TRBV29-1 CSVAPRESGAFF TGCAGCGTTGCCCCCAGGGAGTCGGGGGCTTTCTTT
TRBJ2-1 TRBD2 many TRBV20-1 CSAGTSGRAEQFF TGCAGTGCCGGGACTAGCGGGAGGGCCGAGCAGTTCTTC
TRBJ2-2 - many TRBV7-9 CASPGLQNTGELFF TGTGCCAGCCCGGGACTGCAGAACACCGGGGAGCTGTTTTTT
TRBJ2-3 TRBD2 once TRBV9 CASSPPSGGGTDTQYF TGTGCCAGCAGCCCCCCTAGCGGGGGGGGGACAGATACGCAGTATTTT
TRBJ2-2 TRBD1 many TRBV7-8 CAEAQGEWPSGTGELFF TGTGCCGAAGCACAGGGGGAGTGGCCGTCGGGCACCGGGGAGCTGTTTTTT
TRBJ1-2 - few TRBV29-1 CSVSQGPGYGYTF TGCAGCGTATCCCAGGGGCCGGGCTATGGCTACACCTTC
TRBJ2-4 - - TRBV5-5 CASSSTENIQYF TGTGCCAGCAGTTCGACAGAAAACATTCAGTACTTC
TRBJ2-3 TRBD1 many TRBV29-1 CSVEGDSARTDTQYF TGCAGCGTTGAGGGGGACAGCGCACGCACAGATACGCAGTATTTT
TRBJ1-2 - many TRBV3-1 CASSGTDTGNYGYTF TGTGCCAGCTCGGGGACCGATACAGGGAACTATGGCTACACCTTC
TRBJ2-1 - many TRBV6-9 CASSPVWFF TGTGCCAGCAGTCCGGTGTGGTTCTTC
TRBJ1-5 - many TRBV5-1 CASSRNGNQPQHF TGCGCCAGCAGCCGTAACGGCAATCAGCCCCAGCATTTT
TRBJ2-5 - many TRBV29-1 CSVDGRQTEETQYF TGCAGCGTTGATGGGAGGCAGACTGAAGAGACCCAGTACTTC
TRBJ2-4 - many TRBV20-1 CSANSAKWDIQYF TGCAGTGCCAACAGTGCAAAATGGGACATTCAGTACTTC
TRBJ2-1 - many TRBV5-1 CASKFLSYNEQFF TGCGCCAGCAAATTCCTTTCCTACAATGAGCAGTTCTTC
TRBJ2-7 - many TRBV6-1 CAILGGKVELEQYF TGTGCCATCCTAGGGGGGAAAGTGGAACTCGAGCAGTACTTC
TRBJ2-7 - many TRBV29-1 CSVGSGAEQYF TGCAGCGTAGGATCAGGGGCCGAGCAGTACTTC
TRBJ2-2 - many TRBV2 CASSGVANTGELFF TGTGCCAGCAGTGGAGTCGCGAACACCGGGGAGCTGTTTTTT
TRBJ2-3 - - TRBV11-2 CASSRDRDTQYF TGTGCCAGCAGCCGAGATCGAGATACGCAGTATTTT